A selection of T cell receptor beta chains follows, all from one sample in a study of CD8 T cells in ankylosing spondylitis. TCRdb reprocessed the 5' RACE reads via MiXCR and lists one record per CDR3 protein. The sample lists about 360,000 distinct CDR3 sequences, approximately 20% occurring once. The material sequenced was blood, either unsorted or a sorted T cell fraction (not recorded which). The source is a male donor with ankylosing spondylitis or in good health (not recorded which). Both conserved end residues are part of each CDR3. Each record gives: J gene, V gene, clone size, D gene, CDR3 DNA, CDR3 protein. A D gene is named only where the DNA matches it firmly. Expanded clones are given a class, and other clones once, few, many or no size at all.

>TRBJ2-1|TRBV7-2|few|.
TGTGCCAGCAGCTTAGTATATGAGCAGTTCTTC
CASSLVYEQFF
>TRBJ2-5|TRBV20-1|.|.
TGCAGTGCTCTCATCCTCCCGCAGGGTTCAATAGAGACCCAGTACTTC
CSALILPQGSIETQYF
>TRBJ1-5|TRBV12-3/TRBV12-4|few|.
TGTGCCAGCAGTTCCCAGGCCAGGGGGCCCCAGCATTTT
CASSSQARGPQHF
>TRBJ2-4|TRBV27|.|.
TGTGCCAGCAGTTCAGGACAGAGAGAACCGGCGGCCAAAAACATTCAGTACTTC
CASSSGQREPAAKNIQYF
>TRBJ2-1|TRBV9|once|TRBD1
TGTGCCAGCAGCGTAGGACAGGGGATCTTAAATGAGCAGTTCTTC
CASSVGQGILNEQFF
>TRBJ2-1|TRBV6-4|few|TRBD2
TGTGCCAGCAGTCCTGCGGGGGGGCAGAATGAGCAGTTCTTC
CASSPAGGQNEQFF
>TRBJ1-4|TRBV15|.|.
TGTGCCACCAGCAGGACTGATGAAAAACTGTTTTTT
CATSRTDEKLFF
>TRBJ2-7|TRBV10-3|few|.
TGTGCCATCAGTGTATTAGCTCGGGCGGGCAGGGATTCCTACGAGCAGTACTTC
CAISVLARAGRDSYEQYF
>TRBJ2-7|TRBV4-2|few|.
TGTGCCAGCAGCCATATGTCTAGCAAAGACGAGCAGTACTTC
CASSHMSSKDEQYF
>TRBJ2-4|TRBV7-2|.|.
TGTGCCAGCAGCTTAGGGACAGCTAATACCAACTTTCAGTACTTC
CASSLGTANTNFQYF
>TRBJ2-1|TRBV11-2|.|TRBD2
TGTGCCAGCAGCTTAGTTTTCGGTGTGGCGGGGGGTTACAATGAGCAGTTCTTC
CASSLVFGVAGGYNEQFF
>TRBJ1-3|TRBV20-1|few|.
TGCAGTGCCGGCGGTGGAAACACCATATATTTT
CSAGGGNTIYF
>TRBJ2-3|TRBV5-1|few|.
TGCGCCAGCAGCTTGGGCAGGGGAGAAGATACGCAGTATTTT
CASSLGRGEDTQYF
>TRBJ1-2|TRBV29-1|few|TRBD1
TGCAGCGTTCACCGGACAGGGGTTGCTGGCTACACCTTC
CSVHRTGVAGYTF
>TRBJ1-1|TRBV27|.|.
TGTGCCAGCAGTAGCCTAATGAACACTGAAGCTTTCTTT
CASSSLMNTEAFF
>TRBJ1-5|TRBV27|.|TRBD1
TGTGCCAGCAGACAAGGACAGGGCAATCAGCCCCAGCATTTT
CASRQGQGNQPQHF
>TRBJ2-5|TRBV7-9|.|.
TGTGCCAGCAGCCCTTGGCGTAGTGAACAAGAGACCCAGTACTTC
CASSPWRSEQETQYF
>TRBJ2-7|TRBV4-1|.|.
TGCGCCAGCAGCCAAGAAGGGGGGCTTTACGAGCAGTACTTC
CASSQEGGLYEQYF
>TRBJ1-5|TRBV5-1|few|.
TGCGCCAGCAGCTTGTCGGAAGGGGAGCCCCAGCATTTT
CASSLSEGEPQHF
>TRBJ1-4|TRBV30|.|TRBD1
TGTGCCTGGGAACAGGGGGCGCCTAATGAAAAACTGTTTTTT
CAWEQGAPNEKLFF
>TRBJ2-5|TRBV25-1|few|.
TGTGCCAGCAGTGACAACAGGGAGCCGGCCAATTGGGAGACCCAGTACTTC
CASSDNREPANWETQYF
>TRBJ2-3|TRBV12-3/TRBV12-4|.|.
TGTGCCAGCAGTTTTCAAGATACGCAGTATTTT
CASSFQDTQYF
>TRBJ1-1|TRBV30|.|.
TGTGCCTGGGATACAGCGAACACTGAAGCTTTCTTT
CAWDTANTEAFF
>TRBJ1-4|TRBV7-9|.|.
TGTGCCAGCAGCCCCGGGACAAAGGGACTGTTTTTT
CASSPGTKGLFF
>TRBJ2-3|TRBV9|few|TRBD2
TGTGCCAGCAGCTCTAGCGGGGGGGCCGCCACAGATACGCAGTATTTT
CASSSSGGAATDTQYF
>TRBJ2-1|TRBV24-1|.|.
TGTGCCACCAGTGGAGTGGCAGGAATCTACAATGAGCAGTTCTTC
CATSGVAGIYNEQFF
>TRBJ2-1|TRBV30|.|.
TGTGCCTGGACGGTAAGCTCCTACAATGAGCAGTTCTTC
CAWTVSSYNEQFF
>TRBJ2-3|TRBV11-1|few|TRBD1
TGTGCCAGCAACAACCCCGATAACAGGGGGATAAGCACAGATACGCAGTATTTT
CASNNPDNRGISTDTQYF
>TRBJ1-3|TRBV12-3/TRBV12-4|.|.
TGTGCCAACCAGGAGCGGTCTGGAAACACCATATATTTT
CANQERSGNTIYF
>TRBJ2-1|TRBV6-5|few|.
TGTGCCAGCAGTTACGGCTCCGGCTCCTACAATGAGCAGTTCTTC
CASSYGSGSYNEQFF
>TRBJ2-7|TRBV2|.|.
TGTGCCAGCAGTGTTCCCCGCTTGTATGAGCAGTACTTC
CASSVPRLYEQYF
>TRBJ2-7|TRBV6-2/TRBV6-3|.|TRBD2
TGTGCCAGCAGAACCTCAGCGGGGAGGGTTTACGAGCAGTACTTC
CASRTSAGRVYEQYF
>TRBJ2-3|TRBV12-3/TRBV12-4|.|.
TGTGCCAGCAGTTTATACAAGATCGGCACAGATACGCAGTATTTT
CASSLYKIGTDTQYF
>TRBJ2-3|TRBV20-1|.|TRBD2
TGCAGTGCTCCCTCCTACCGGGGGGACACAGATACGCAGTATTTT
CSAPSYRGDTDTQYF
>TRBJ2-7|TRBV5-4|once|.
TGTGCCAGCAGCGCCCTGGAGGGTGACGAGCAGTACTTC
CASSALEGDEQYF
>TRBJ2-1|TRBV30|.|TRBD1
TGTGCCTGGTCGACAGGGTTTGAGAATGAGCAGTTCTTC
CAWSTGFENEQFF
>TRBJ1-4|TRBV7-9|.|.
TGTGCCAGCAGCGGGACACTCGTTGGGGAAAAACTGTTTTTT
CASSGTLVGEKLFF
>TRBJ2-4|TRBV4-1|few|.
TGCGCCAGCAGCCTCCAGTCCGACACGCGTGCCCAGTACTTC
CASSLQSDTRAQYF
>TRBJ2-2|TRBV7-9|few|TRBD1
TGTGCCAGCACCTACGGGACAGGGAACACCGGGGAGCTGTTTTTT
CASTYGTGNTGELFF
>TRBJ2-5|TRBV7-9|few|.
TGTGCCAGCAGCTGGGCGCATAACCAAGAGACCCAGTACTTC
CASSWAHNQETQYF
>TRBJ2-7|TRBV20-1|.|.
TGCAGTGCCACAGACCTAAGGGACGGCTACGAGCAGTACTTC
CSATDLRDGYEQYF
>TRBJ1-2|TRBV20-1|few|.
TGCAGTGCTAGAGACTACAGGACAGCCGACTATGGCTACACCTTC
CSARDYRTADYGYTF
>TRBJ2-3|TRBV13|.|.
TGTGCCAGCAGCTTCAGCCAGGGGCCCACAGATACGCAGTATTTT
CASSFSQGPTDTQYF
>TRBJ2-2|TRBV29-1|.|TRBD2
TGCAGCGTTGGCGGGGGGGCCGGCGGGGAGCTGTTTTTT
CSVGGGAGGELFF
>TRBJ2-5|TRBV2|.|TRBD1
TGTGCCAGCAGTGCCCAACAGGGGGTGGTGGAAGAGACCCAGTACTTC
CASSAQQGVVEETQYF
>TRBJ2-5|TRBV15|few|.
TGTGCCACCAGCAGAGACTCGGGCAGTCGAGAGACCCAGTACTTC
CATSRDSGSRETQYF
>TRBJ1-5|TRBV12-3/TRBV12-4|few|.
TGTGCCAGCCCCCGGCCCCCAAGTCCCAATCAGCCCCAGCATTTT
CASPRPPSPNQPQHF
>TRBJ1-2|TRBV12-3/TRBV12-4|few|.
TGTGCCAGCACCTGGACAGTAAGCTATGGCTACACCTTC
CASTWTVSYGYTF
>TRBJ1-1|TRBV27|.|.
TGTGCCAGCCAAGATCAGCTGAACACTGAAGCTTTCTTT
CASQDQLNTEAFF
>TRBJ2-2|TRBV28|few|TRBD1
TGTGCCAGCCGACCTCCAAGGACAGGGGGCAACACCGGGGAGCTGTTTTTT
CASRPPRTGGNTGELFF
>TRBJ2-7|TRBV6-1|.|.
TGTGCCAGCAGTGAAGAGGCAGGGAGCTCCTACGAGCAGTACTTC
CASSEEAGSSYEQYF